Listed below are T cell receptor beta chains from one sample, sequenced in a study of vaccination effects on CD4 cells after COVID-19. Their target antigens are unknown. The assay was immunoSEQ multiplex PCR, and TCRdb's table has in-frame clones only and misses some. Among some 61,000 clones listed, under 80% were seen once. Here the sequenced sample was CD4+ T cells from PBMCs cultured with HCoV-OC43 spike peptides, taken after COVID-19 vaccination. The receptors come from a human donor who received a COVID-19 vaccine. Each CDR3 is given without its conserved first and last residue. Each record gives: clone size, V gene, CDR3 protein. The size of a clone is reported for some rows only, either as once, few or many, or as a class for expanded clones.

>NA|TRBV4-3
ASSQEIGFSNQPQH
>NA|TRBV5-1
ASSLAPSGDPTDTQY
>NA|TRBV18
ASSPLGNTEAF
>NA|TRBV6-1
ASSESDRRPSGNTIY
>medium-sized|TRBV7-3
ASSQGSSYNEQF
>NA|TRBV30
AWSEGAGFGELF
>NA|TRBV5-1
ASSLDRGNYGYT
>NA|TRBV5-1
ASSLTGTRSTGELF
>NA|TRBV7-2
ASSLDRGPGEKLF
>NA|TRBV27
ASRGTAHTEAF
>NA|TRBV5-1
ASSLPAFSATDTQY
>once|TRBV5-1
ASSPLLAGGTGELF
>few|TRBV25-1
AGRMGGICRGSGNTIY
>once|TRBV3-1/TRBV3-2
ASSQGTGYSNQPQH
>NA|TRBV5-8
ASSLYGQGTDTQY
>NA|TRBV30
AWSVGRDADTQY
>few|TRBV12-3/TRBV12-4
ASTQNSPLH
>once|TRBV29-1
SVGMEFNEKLF
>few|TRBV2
ATKNGLAKETQY
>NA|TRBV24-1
ATSRGTDNQPQH
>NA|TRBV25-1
ASSRGVGEQF
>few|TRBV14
ASSQLDSNEQF
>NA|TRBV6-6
ASSYSSQLINQPQH
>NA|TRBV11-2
ASRATGLNTIY
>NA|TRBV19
ATKRTTGVSSGANVLT
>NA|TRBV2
ASSAQLTKQETQY
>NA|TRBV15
ATSRDPDSYTEAF
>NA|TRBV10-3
AISARQEDSPLH
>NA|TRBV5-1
ASSPRPGGSDTEAF
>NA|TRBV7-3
ASSLAGRGETQY
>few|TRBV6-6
ASRANRGHQPQH
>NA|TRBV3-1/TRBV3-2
ASRDRVVNTEAF
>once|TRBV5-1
ASSLGSTQNTEAF
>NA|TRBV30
AWNRGSTDTQY
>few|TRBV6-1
ASSERRSTEAF
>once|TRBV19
ASSDDRITSYSNQPQH
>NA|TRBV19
ASSMSGGTEAF
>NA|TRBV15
ATSRVDTLYQPQH
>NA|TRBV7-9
ASTKTVGGRRLSPLH